What follows are 13 T cell receptor beta chains derived from one specimen sequenced in a study of blood T cell repertoires in COVID-19. Data came from immunoSEQ multiplex PCR; TCRdb stores just in-frame clones and leaves some out. The table lists 210,000 or so clones, 84% of them singletons, with roughly 7.6% in the top ten. What was sequenced was peripheral blood. The receptor source for this set is a woman older than 75 with COVID-19, enrolled during active disease.

The rearrangement links TRBV2 to TRBJ2-5, with D perhaps TRBD1 (5 bases). CDR1 and CDR2 (germline): SNHLY, FYNNEI. Deletions cut 6 bases from V and 7 bases from J, with 21 bases between. This CDR3 has 15 amino acids. CDR3 loop: CASSPSWQGPMTQYF. The CDR3 DNA reads TGTGCCAGCAGCCCGAGCTGGCAGGGCCCCATGACCCAGTACTTC.

V is TRBV4-2 and J is TRBJ2-4, with 15 nucleotides matching TRBD2. The CDR3 sequence is 16 residues long. The J segment lost 8 bases and the V segment lost 5 bases, leaving 7 bases of the junction unmatched. CDR1 LGHNA and CDR2 YNFKEQ come from the germline V gene. Written as DNA, the CDR3 is TGTGCCAGCAGCGGGACTAGCGGGGGGTCCAGGGACATTCAGTACTTC. Protein sequence: CASSGTSGGSRDIQYF.

The rearrangement links TRBV5-4 to TRBJ2-1; perhaps TRBD2 as D (5 bases). V was pared by 4 bases and J by 0 bases, with 14 bases between. The V gene's germline CDR1 is SGHNT and CDR2 YYREEE (reference sequence). This CDR3 is built from 16 residues. For the CDR3, the DNA is TGTGCCAGCAGCGATGGCGGGTCTACCTCCTACAATGAGCAGTTCTTC. Protein: CASSDGGSTSYNEQFF.

Comments on this clone: The junction shows a germline mismatch at one end, possibly a read error. The chain is built from TRBV2 and TRBJ2-7; the match to TRBD1 covers 9 bases. Germline V lookup: CDR1 SNHLY, CDR2 FYNNEI. This CDR3 contains 13 residues. Here the CDR3 reads CASSDRDLQGANF. The CDR3 DNA reads TGTGCCAGCAGTGACCGCGACCTACAGGGGGCGAACTTC.

The CDR3 protein is CATSRETPGTGNEQFF. In nucleotides, the CDR3 is TGTGCCACCAGCAGAGAGACCCCGGGAACAGGGAATGAGCAGTTCTTC. The V and J genes are TRBV15 and TRBJ2-1; maybe TRBD1 (6 bases). Germline V lookup: CDR1 LNHNV, CDR2 YYDKDF (reference sequence). The CDR3 has 16 amino acids. The V and J ends lost 0 bases and 7 bases respectively, with 16 bases between them. Supplemented by reference TRBV15 and TRBJ2-1, the full variable domain reads DAMVIQNPRYQVTQFGKPVTLSCSQTLNHNVMYWYQQKSSQAPKLLFHYYDKDFNNEADTPDNFQSRRPNTSFCFLDIRSPGLGDTAMYLCATSRETPGTGNEQFFGPGTRLTVL.

This clone appeared a few times. V usage is TRBV4-1 and J usage is TRBJ2-3; a weak D match, TRBD2 (5 bases). The ends were cut back, 7 bases at V and 1 base at J, with 9 bases in the middle. The germline CDR1 and CDR2 sequences are MGHRA and YSYEKL. The CDR3 length is 13 residues. CDR3 nucleotide sequence: TGCGCCAGCAAACGGACTGGCACAGATACGCAGTATTTT. Its protein product is CASKRTGTDTQYF.

This chain joins TRBV9 and TRBJ2-3, with D possibly matching TRBD1 (5 bases). The germline V gene has CDR1 SGDLS and CDR2 YYNGEE. The CDR3 length is 15 residues. With 4 bases removed from V and 2 bases from J, the gap between germline ends came to 14 bases. The CDR3 DNA follows: TGTGCCAGCAGCTTTTCCCAGGGCCCCACAGATACGCAGTATTTT. Translating it yields CASSFSQGPTDTQYF.

The chain combines TRBV19 with TRBJ1-2; TRBD1 matches at 7 bases. Per the germline V gene, CDR1 is LNHDA and CDR2 is SQIVND (reference sequence). The CDR3 totals 15 residues. J gave up 5 bases and V 3 bases, and 9 bases lay outside the gene matches. CDR3 sequence (DNA): TGTGCCAGTAGTATCAGGACAGGACTCTCTTATGGCTACACCTTC. Translated, it gives CASSIRTGLSYGYTF.

The V call is TRBV18, the J call TRBJ2-5, with D tentatively TRBD1 (5 bases). The germline CDR1 and CDR2 sequences are KGHSH and LQKENI. This CDR3 contains 15 residues. The V and J ends lost 6 bases and 2 bases respectively, with 16 bases between them. CDR3 coding DNA: TGTGCCAGCTCCTCTGTTCAGGGTACACAAGAGACCCAGTACTTC. It is translated as CASSSVQGTQETQYF. Full variable domain (rest looked up from reference TRBV18 and TRBJ2-5): NAGVMQNPRHLVRRRGQEARLRCSPMKGHSHVYWYRQLPEEGLKFMVYLQKENIIDESGMPKERFSAEFPKEGPSILRIQQVVRGDSAAYFCASSSVQGTQETQYFGPGTRLLVL.

This chain joins TRBV27 and TRBJ1-1; possibly TRBD1 for D (6 bases). Germline V lookup: CDR1 MNHEY, CDR2 SMNVEV (reference sequence). CDR3 size: 15 residues. Trimming took 5 bases from V and 9 from J, leaving 22 bases between them. The CDR3 reads CASSPPIGTGGKAFF. CDR3 in DNA: TGTGCCAGCAGTCCGCCGATCGGTACGGGGGGCAAAGCTTTCTTT.

The rearrangement joins TRBV5-1 to TRBJ1-2; D perhaps matches TRBD1 (6 bases). Germline CDR1 SGHRS, CDR2 YFSETQ. With 4 bases removed from V and 3 bases from J, the gap between germline ends came to 16 bases. There are 15 residues in the CDR3. DNA for the CDR3: TGCGCCAGCAGCCAACAGGGAAGGGACGACTATGGCTACACCTTC. This gives the protein CASSQQGRDDYGYTF.

This sequence joins TRBV3-1 (or the pseudogene TRBV3-2) and TRBJ2-7, with 8 positions matching TRBD1. The germline V gene has CDR1 LGHDT and CDR2 YNNKEL (reference sequence). CDR3 length: 13 residues. After removal of 8 bases from V and 4 bases from J, the junction contained 7 bases not matched to a gene. CDR3 coding DNA: TGTGCCAGCCGGACAGGGCAAGGGTACGAGCAGTACTTC. Amino acids: CASRTGQGYEQYF.

Details on this clone: At one of its ends the junction is not consistent with the germline gene, which may arise from a read error. The genes are TRBV7-7 and TRBJ2-5; 8 nucleotides match TRBD1. In germline, CDR1 is SSHAT, CDR2 FNYEAQ (reference sequence). The CDR3 runs to 16 residues. The CDR3 sequence is CASSLVGRGRGETQYF. In nucleotides, the CDR3 is TGTGCTAGCAGCTTAGTTGGCAGGGGGCGCGGTGAGACCCAGTACTTC.